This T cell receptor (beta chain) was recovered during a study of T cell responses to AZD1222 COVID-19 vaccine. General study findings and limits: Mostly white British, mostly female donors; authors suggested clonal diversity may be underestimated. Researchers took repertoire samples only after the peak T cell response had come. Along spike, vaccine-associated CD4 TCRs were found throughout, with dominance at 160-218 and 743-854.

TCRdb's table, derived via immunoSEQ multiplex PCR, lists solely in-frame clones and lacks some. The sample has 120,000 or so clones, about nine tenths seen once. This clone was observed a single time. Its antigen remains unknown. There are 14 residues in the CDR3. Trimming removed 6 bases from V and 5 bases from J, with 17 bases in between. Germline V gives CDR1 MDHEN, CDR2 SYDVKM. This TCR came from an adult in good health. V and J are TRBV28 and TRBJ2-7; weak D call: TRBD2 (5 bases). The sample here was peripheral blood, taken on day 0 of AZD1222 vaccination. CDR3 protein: CASSMTWGVDEQYF. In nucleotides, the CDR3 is TGTGCCAGCAGCATGACCTGGGGAGTGGACGAGCAGTACTTC.